These T cell receptor beta chains were read from a single sample in a study of blood T cell repertoires in COVID-19. This table comes from immunoSEQ multiplex PCR, and its TCRdb copy is limited to in-frame clones, with some not included. This table has some 200,000 clones, roughly nine tenths appearing once. Sequencing was carried out using peripheral blood. The origin of the receptors is a woman aged 60-70 years with COVID-19, enrolled during active disease. Each CDR3 is given with its conserved first and last residue. The D gene is left open where the match is weak. Rows give clone size only sometimes, using once, few, many, or a class for an expanded clone.

>TRBJ1-5|TRBV30|-|TRBD1
TGTGCCTGGAGTGACGGGACAGTCCACAATCAGCCCCAGCATTTT
CAWSDGTVHNQPQHF
>TRBJ2-7|TRBV20-1|-|-
TGCAGTGGTGTGGCTGACTACGAGCAGTACTTC
CSGVADYEQYF
>TRBJ1-2|TRBV20-1|-|TRBD1
TGCAGTGCCAGTACCTACACCGGGACAGGTGGAAGCGGCTACACCTTC
CSASTYTGTGGSGYTF
>TRBJ1-3|TRBV9|-|-
TGTGCCAGCAGCGTCGGTACAGGCTCTGGAAACACCATATATTTT
CASSVGTGSGNTIYF
>TRBJ1-4|TRBV12-5|-|-
TGTGCTAGTGGTTTGGGTCGGGGTAATGAAAAACTGTTTTTT
CASGLGRGNEKLFF
>TRBJ1-3|TRBV7-2|-|-
TGTGCCAGCAGCGACTTGAGGGGGGGAAACACCATATATTTT
CASSDLRGGNTIYF
>TRBJ2-1|TRBV28|once|-
TGTGCCAGCAGTTTGGCGGCGGGGACTTCGGGACATGAGCAGTTCTTC
CASSLAAGTSGHEQFF
>TRBJ2-7|TRBV7-7|-|-
TGTGCTAGCAGCTTACGAGGGGGATCCGAGCAGTACTTC
CASSLRGGSEQYF
>TRBJ2-2|TRBV3-1/TRBV3-2|-|TRBD2
TGTGCCGGCAGCCATTCTAGCGGGAGGGCCGGTGGCGGGGAGCTGTTTTTT
CAGSHSSGRAGGGELFF
>TRBJ2-5|TRBV10-3|-|-
TGTGCCACCAGGGGACTTCGGGAGACCCAGTACTTC
CATRGLRETQYF
>TRBJ1-4|TRBV7-6|once|-
TGTGCCAGCAGCTTAGGGGCGGCACTAGTTGCAACTAATGAAAAACTGTTTTTT
CASSLGAALVATNEKLFF
>TRBJ2-2|TRBV5-6|-|-
TGTGCCAGCAGCTTGATCGGTAGCACCGGGGAGCTGTTTTTT
CASSLIGSTGELFF
>TRBJ1-3|TRBV19|-|-
TGTGCCAGTAGTTCAATCAGGGACTCCTCTGGAAACACCATATATTTT
CASSSIRDSSGNTIYF
>TRBJ1-1|TRBV19|few|-
TGTGCCAGTAGTATCCCCGGGGGAGGGAACACTGAAGCTTTCTTT
CASSIPGGGNTEAFF
>TRBJ2-3|TRBV9|-|TRBD2
TGTGCCAGCAGCGCCCGACTAGCGGGAGCAGATACGCAGTATTTT
CASSARLAGADTQYF
>TRBJ1-6|TRBV5-6|-|-
TGTGCCAGCAGCTTATCGGACTACCATTCACCCCTCCACTTT
CASSLSDYHSPLHF
>TRBJ2-7|TRBV7-2|-|TRBD1
TGTGCCAGCACCTCCGGGACAGGGGGCCTTTCTTACGAGCAGTACTTC
CASTSGTGGLSYEQYF
>TRBJ2-7|TRBV10-1|-|-
TGCGCCAGCAGTGACCCGAGGACTACCTTTGGCGAGCAGTACTTC
CASSDPRTTFGEQYF
>TRBJ1-2|TRBV6-1|-|-
TGTGCCAGCAGTGAAGTTAGAGCAAACTATGGCTACACCTTC
CASSEVRANYGYTF
>TRBJ1-4|TRBV11-2|-|TRBD1
TGTGCCAGCAGCCGACAGGGAGTAGAAGATGAAAAACTGTTTTTT
CASSRQGVEDEKLFF
>TRBJ1-2|TRBV24-1|-|TRBD1
TGTGCCACCAGTCCCCGGGACAGGGTTATCGGCTATGGCTACACCTTC
CATSPRDRVIGYGYTF
>TRBJ1-4|TRBV9|once|-
TGTGCCAGCAGCGTAGCAGGGAGGGCTGAGGAAAAACTGTTTTTT
CASSVAGRAEEKLFF
>TRBJ1-5|TRBV7-9|-|-
TGTGCCAGCAGCCCGCGGGTCTCGGGAGACAATCAGCCCCAGCATTTT
CASSPRVSGDNQPQHF
>TRBJ2-5|TRBV10-1|-|TRBD1
TGCGCCAGCAGTGAGTCGCAGGGGGCTATGAAGACCCAGTACTTC
CASSESQGAMKTQYF
>TRBJ2-7|TRBV7-9|few|-
TGTGCCAGCAGCGGCACCGGGACGCCCCAGGGGTACGAGCAGTACTTC
CASSGTGTPQGYEQYF
>TRBJ1-2|TRBV27|-|-
TGTGCCAGCAGTTTCAACAGTAACTATGGCTACACCTTC
CASSFNSNYGYTF
>TRBJ2-1|TRBV6-5|-|TRBD1
TGTGCCAGCACTAGACAGGGGACCAACAATGAGCAGTTCTTC
CASTRQGTNNEQFF
>TRBJ2-4|TRBV7-9|few|TRBD1
TGTGCCAGCAGCTTAAGGGACAGGGGAAACATTCAGTACTTC
CASSLRDRGNIQYF
>TRBJ2-7|TRBV18|-|TRBD1
TGTGCCAGTTCGGGACAGACCTTCTCCTACGAGCAGTACTTC
CASSGQTFSYEQYF
>TRBJ1-2|TRBV18|-|TRBD1
TGTGCCAGCTCCCCGGGACAGAATAACTATGGCTACACCTTC
CASSPGQNNYGYTF
>TRBJ1-4|TRBV15|-|-
TGTGCCACCAGCAGAGGGGAACAGGGCGGCTATGAAAAACTGTTTTTT
CATSRGEQGGYEKLFF
>TRBJ2-7|TRBV6-6|-|-
TGTGCCAGCAGTTACATGGGACTCTCCTACGAGCAGTACTTC
CASSYMGLSYEQYF
>TRBJ2-7|TRBV6-1|-|-
TGTGCCAGCAGTGAATTCGACCCACAGGAACAGTACTTC
CASSEFDPQEQYF
>TRBJ2-7|TRBV19|few|-
TGTGCCAGTAGTCTCCCGGGGGGCCTCTACGAGCAGTACTTC
CASSLPGGLYEQYF
>TRBJ1-5|TRBV4-3|few|-
TGCGCCAGCAGCCAAGAGGCAGGGGTCAATCAGCCCCAGCATTTT
CASSQEAGVNQPQHF
>TRBJ2-3|TRBV7-3|-|-
TGTGCCAGCAGCTTAGGTACTGAGACAGATACGCAGTATTTT
CASSLGTETDTQYF
>TRBJ2-1|TRBV29-1|-|TRBD2
TGCAGCGTTGGACTAGCGAACTACAATGAGCAGTTCTTC
CSVGLANYNEQFF
>TRBJ1-1|TRBV6-2/TRBV6-3|-|TRBD1
TGTGCCAGCAGTTACAGGACAGGGGGCGAACTGATGAACACTGAAGCTTTCTTT
CASSYRTGGELMNTEAFF
>TRBJ2-1|TRBV24-1|once|TRBD2
TGTGCCACCAGTGACCCGACTAGCGGGAGTCAGAATGAGCAGTTCTTC
CATSDPTSGSQNEQFF
>TRBJ2-5|TRBV6-2/TRBV6-3|-|-
TGTGCCAGCAGTCATCAGCCCCGGGGGGAGACCCAGTACTTC
CASSHQPRGETQYF
>TRBJ1-1|TRBV3-1/TRBV3-2|few|-
TGTGCCAGCAGCCAGGCAGGGGAAGCTTTCTTT
CASSQAGEAFF
>TRBJ1-2|TRBV14|-|-
TGTGCCAGCAGCCCCAGGCAGGGGCTTCGCTATGGCTACACCTTC
CASSPRQGLRYGYTF
>TRBJ1-6|TRBV28|few|-
TGTGCCACCTGTAGTATTTCACCCCTCCACTTT
CATCSISPLHF
>TRBJ2-6|TRBV29-1|-|-
TGCAGCGTTTATGGGGCCAACGTCCTGACTTTC
CSVYGANVLTF
>TRBJ1-1|TRBV19|few|-
TGTGCCAGTAGTCCCCGGACTCCTACCGGGGACACTGAAGCTTTCTTT
CASSPRTPTGDTEAFF
>TRBJ2-2|TRBV4-2|few|TRBD2
TGTGCCAGCAGCAGGACTAGCGGGAGCCGGGCGAAGACCGGGGAGCTGTTTTTT
CASSRTSGSRAKTGELFF
>TRBJ2-2|TRBV3-1/TRBV3-2|-|-
TGTGCCAGCAGGGACATGGGTATTAGGGAGCTGTTTTTT
CASRDMGIRELFF
>TRBJ1-1|TRBV6-2/TRBV6-3|-|TRBD1
TGTGCCAGCAGTTACCCGGGACAGGGATCCGAGGCTTTCTTT
CASSYPGQGSEAFF
>TRBJ1-1|TRBV12-3/TRBV12-4|few|-
TGTGCCAGCAGTGTCGGACAGTACACTGAAGCTTTCTTT
CASSVGQYTEAFF
>TRBJ2-7|TRBV6-5|-|-
TGTGCCAGCAGTTACTCTAGTATAGGGGACTACGAGCAGTACTTC
CASSYSSIGDYEQYF
>TRBJ2-1|TRBV25-1|-|-
TGTGCCAGCAAGCCTATCTATATGGATGAGCAGTTCTTC
CASKPIYMDEQFF
>TRBJ1-5|TRBV2|-|TRBD1
TGTGCCAGCAGCGGGGGAGCGGGACAGGGGTCTTATAGCAATCAGCCCCAGCATTTT
CASSGGAGQGSYSNQPQHF
>TRBJ2-7|TRBV6-4|-|-
TGTGCCAGAAACTTTCCCCGTGACAGACTGAGGGAGCAGTACTTC
CARNFPRDRLREQYF
>TRBJ2-7|TRBV10-1|-|TRBD2
TGCGCCAGCAGTGTGACTAGCGGGAGGTCCTACGAGCAGTACTTC
CASSVTSGRSYEQYF
>TRBJ2-7|TRBV4-3|-|-
TGCGCCAGCAGCCACGGCGACAGCGCCACTACCTACGAGCAGTACTTC
CASSHGDSATTYEQYF
>TRBJ2-1|TRBV5-4|-|-
TGTGCCAGCAGCTTGGTTGTGAGCTCCTACAATGAGCAGTTCTTC
CASSLVVSSYNEQFF